This T cell receptor (beta chain) emerged from a study of shared clonotypes between healthy human individuals. J lost 5 bases, V lost 8 bases, and 4 bases had no gene match. The CDR3 covers 12 residues. CDR1 and CDR2 from the germline V gene are SNHLY and FYNNEI. Produced via immunoSEQ multiplex PCR; TCRdb's table is partial and in-frame only. The sample has some 470,000 clones, roughly four fifths seen once. This receptor was obtained from a woman aged 40 to 50 in good health. Some clones in this sample may be carry-over from other donors' samples. Sequencing was performed on PBMCs. J is TRBJ1-1 and V is TRBV2, with 8 bases matching TRBD1. The CDR3 reads CASGQGYTEAFF. DNA of the CDR3: TGTGCCAGCGGACAGGGTTATACTGAAGCTTTCTTT.